The source of this T cell receptor beta chain is a study of shared clonotypes between healthy human individuals. Study-wide results and limits: Among the subsets, naive ones generally showed larger estimated richness than memory ones.

This clone came up once. Its antigen is unknown. Profiling relied on immunoSEQ multiplex PCR, and the TCRdb table lists in-frame clones only, not all of them. The sample yields roughly 2 million clones, 85% to 95% seen once. Germline V CDR1 and CDR2: SGHRS, YFSETQ. The V end was cut by 2 bases, the J end by 5 bases, with 14 bases between. The CDR3 contains 15 residues. The donors, all of them Caucasian adults, lived in Nashville, Tennessee. Sequenced: naive CD4+ T cells sorted from blood. The subset denotes: CD45RA+ positively selected. The TCR sequence derives from a man aged 18 to 29 in good health. The rearrangement joins TRBV5-1 to TRBJ2-1; possible D gene TRBD2, 5 bases. The CDR3 loop reads CASSFTGIINNEQFF. CDR3 coding DNA: TGCGCCAGCAGCTTTACCGGGATCATAAACAATGAGCAGTTCTTC.